A selection of T cell receptor beta chains follows, all from one sample in a study of shared clonotypes between healthy human individuals. The method was immunoSEQ multiplex PCR; TCRdb's version includes in-frame clones alone and lacks a portion of them. The sample consists of roughly 2.2 million clones, about nine tenths of them appearing once. Sample: naive CD4+ T cells from PBMCs. Source of these receptors: a man between 18 and 35 years old in good health. Some clones in this sample may be carry-over from other donors' samples. CDR3s include the opening cysteine and the closing phenylalanine or tryptophan. The D gene is left open where the match is weak. Clone size is shown for a subset of rows, as once, few, many or a class of expanded clone.

>-|TRBV19|-|TRBJ2-1
TGTGCCAGTAGTACGACCGGGACTGCGATATCAAATGAGCAGTTCTTC
CASSTTGTAISNEQFF
>-|TRBV19|TRBD2|TRBJ2-4
TGTGCCAGTAGTATAGTAAGGGTGGGACTAGCGGTTCTAGCCAAAAACATTCAGTACTTC
CASSIVRVGLAVLAKNIQYF
>-|TRBV9|-|TRBJ1-1
TGTGCCAGCAGCGTAGGACCCCGCGGGAACACTGAAGCTTTCTTT
CASSVGPRGNTEAFF
>-|TRBV7-9|-|TRBJ1-3
TGTGCCAGCAGCTTAGATACCTCTGGAAACACCATATATTTT
CASSLDTSGNTIYF
>-|TRBV28|-|TRBJ1-4
TGTGCCAGCAGCTATCGGGGGGCTGGAGAAAAACTGTTTTTT
CASSYRGAGEKLFF
>-|TRBV2|-|TRBJ1-1
TGTGCCAGCGAAGGAGTCACTGAAGCTTTCTTT
CASEGVTEAFF
>-|TRBV27|TRBD2|TRBJ2-1
TGTGCCAGCAGTTCTAGCGGGATCGGGAATGAGCAGTTCTTC
CASSSSGIGNEQFF
>-|TRBV30|-|TRBJ1-2
TGTGCCTCCGAGAGCATAGGCTACACCTTC
CASESIGYTF
>-|TRBV18|-|TRBJ2-2
TGTGCCAGCTCACCACTAAGTCGTTATAACACCGGGGAGCTGTTTTTT
CASSPLSRYNTGELFF
>few|TRBV7-9|TRBD1|TRBJ1-3
TGTGCCAGCAGCTTTGGGACAGCTGGAAACACCATATATTTT
CASSFGTAGNTIYF
>-|TRBV6-5|TRBD2|TRBJ2-3
TGTGCCAGCACCCCGGCAAGGGGCGGGAGGGCCATGCAGTATTTT
CASTPARGGRAMQYF
>-|TRBV7-3|-|TRBJ2-5
TGTGCCAGCAGCTTAGATGGTGGGGGACAAGAGACCCAGTACTTC
CASSLDGGGQETQYF
>-|TRBV7-2|-|TRBJ2-6
TGTGCCAGCAGCTTGCGCAGGGAATCTGGGGCCAACGTCCTGACTTTC
CASSLRRESGANVLTF
>-|TRBV28|TRBD2|TRBJ2-7
TGTGCCAGCAGTGAACTAGCGCCGAGCTCCTACGAGCAGTACTTC
CASSELAPSSYEQYF
>-|TRBV7-2|-|TRBJ2-1
TGTGCCAGCAGCTTAGCATCCAGCCTCTCCTACAATGAGCAGTTCTTC
CASSLASSLSYNEQFF
>-|TRBV28|TRBD2|TRBJ2-7
TGTGCCAGCCGGCTAGCGGGAGGCGAGCAGTACTTC
CASRLAGGEQYF
>-|TRBV11-2|TRBD1|TRBJ1-2
TGTGCCAGCAGGAGGTGGGGCTCCAGGGGGAATCGCTATGGCTACACCTTC
CASRRWGSRGNRYGYTF
>-|TRBV7-6|-|TRBJ2-7
TGTGCCAGCAGCTTAGCTAGGGCAGGGGAATACGAGCAGTACTTC
CASSLARAGEYEQYF
>-|TRBV5-4|TRBD1|TRBJ2-7
TGTGCCAGCAGCGTAAAACAGGGGAAAAGCTCCTACGAGCAGTACTTC
CASSVKQGKSSYEQYF
>-|TRBV28|-|TRBJ1-2
TGTGCCAGCAGTTGGAGGACCGCCGTAGGAGAAGGCTACACCTTC
CASSWRTAVGEGYTF
>-|TRBV5-1|TRBD1|TRBJ1-2
TGCGCCAGCAGCGGAACAGGGGGCGACTATGGCTACACCTTC
CASSGTGGDYGYTF
>-|TRBV6-1|TRBD1|TRBJ1-5
TGTGCCAGCAGTGAATATTCCGGGACAGTAAGCAATCAGCCCCAGCATTTT
CASSEYSGTVSNQPQHF
>-|TRBV6-1|-|TRBJ1-4
TGTGCCAGCAGTGCTAGTTGGGCCGTAACTAATGAAAAACTGTTTTTT
CASSASWAVTNEKLFF
>-|TRBV7-3|-|TRBJ2-1
TGTGCCAGCAGCTTAAACGGTGAGCAGTTCTTC
CASSLNGEQFF